This T cell receptor (beta chain) derives from a study of early T cells in non-severe SARS-CoV-2 infection. Looking at the study overall: Unsorted whole-blood RNA was sequenced in bulk, leaving chains unpaired.

Unique molecular identifiers were attached to individual cDNA molecules. TCRdb re-called the 5' RACE reads through MiXCR, storing one row per CDR3 protein. In the table there are around 50,000 distinct CDR3 sequences, roughly 12% of which are singletons. This clonotype has a count of ten or more. The sample taken for sequencing was whole blood. The receptor comes from an adult who was a healthcare worker with PCR-confirmed SARS-CoV-2 infection or an uninfected control (not recorded which).

The CDR3 region has the DNA TGCAGCGTCAGGGAGGGGTTAACTGAAGCTTTCTTT. It specifies CSVREGLTEAFF. This chain links TRBV29-1 with TRBJ1-1, with a possible D match to TRBD1 (5 bases). The V end was cut by 6 bases, the J end by 5 bases, with 13 bases between. The CDR3 contains 12 residues. The germline CDR1 and CDR2 sequences are SQVTM and ANQGSEA.